The T cell receptor (beta chain) under discussion was sequenced for a study of T-cell reconstitution after alpha-beta-depleted transplantation in children. This clonotype was counted a few times. The CDR3 extends over 16 amino acids. From germline, CDR1 is MNHNS and CDR2 SASEGT. With 8 bases removed from V and 2 bases from J, the gap between germline ends came to 21 bases. Unique molecular identifiers were used to barcode this TCRbeta library. A single record per CDR3 protein comes from TCRdb applying MiXCR to the PCR reads. The top ten hold about 4% of the sample, which has about 610,000 distinct CDR3 sequences, over 9.5% seen once.

The chain has TRBV6-1 and TRBJ2-5; D is perhaps TRBD1 (6 bases). Specimen: PBMCs from the stem cell graft donor, collected from the stem cell graft. The receptor was derived from a human donor who donated a stem cell graft to a child with acute myeloid leukemia. In DNA form, the CDR3 reads TGTGCCAGCCGACAGGAGGCTGGTGGCGGTCAAGAGACCCAGTACTTC. Protein product: CASRQEAGGGQETQYF.